One sample yielded the 25 T cell receptor beta chains listed below, sequenced in a study of T cell repertoires in cytomegalovirus infection. A single record per CDR3 protein comes from TCRdb applying MiXCR to the reads. The table records some 450,000 distinct CDR3 sequences, roughly 30% of them present only once. Sequencing was done on a sample of PBMCs. The receptor set was obtained from a human donor in good health (CMV status not recorded). Some clones in this sample may be carry-over from other donors' samples.

In this sample, this clonotype turned up many times. V is TRBV7-8 and J is TRBJ2-7, with TRBD1 identical over 10 bases. Trimming removed 4 bases from V and 2 bases from J; junction bases left unmatched: 8. CDR1 and CDR2 (germline): SGHVS, FQNEAQ. The CDR3 consists of 16 residues. The CDR3 sequence is CASSSPRTGGPYEQYF. As DNA, the CDR3 is TGTGCCAGCAGCTCCCCGCGGACAGGGGGACCCTACGAGCAGTACTTC.

Worth noting for this clonotype: At one end, the junction sequence differs from germline, possibly due to a read error. The V and J genes are TRBV6-2 or TRBV6-3 and TRBJ1-5; the D is unclear. Per the germline V gene, CDR1 is MNHEY and CDR2 is SVGEGT. The CDR3 is made up of 16 amino acids. CDR3 bases: TGTGCCAGCAGTGACTCGCAGGCTTATAGCAATCAGCCCCAGCATTTT. Protein: CASSDSQAYSNQPQHF.

At least ten counts were recorded for this clonotype. The V call is TRBV12-3 or TRBV12-4, the J call TRBJ1-5, with a tentative D call TRBD1 (6 bases). The CDR3 is made up of 16 amino acids. V gave up 5 bases and J gave up 3 bases, with 17 bases separating them. CDR3 protein: CASSPQGGGNNQPQHF. For the CDR3, the DNA is TGTGCCAGCAGTCCCCAGGGAGGGGGTAACAATCAGCCCCAGCATTTT.

The rearrangement uses TRBV19 and TRBJ2-2; the match to TRBD1 covers 8 bases. CDR3 length: 18 amino acids. V trimming: 6 bases; J trimming: 3 bases; junction bases outside the gene matches: 15. Germline assignment: CDR1 LNHDA and CDR2 SQIVND (reference sequence). The CDR3 is CASSEDHWDRRYTGELFF. CDR3 in DNA: TGTGCCAGTAGCGAAGACCATTGGGACAGGCGATACACCGGGGAGCTGTTTTTT.

The genes are TRBV7-9 and TRBJ2-2, with D maybe TRBD1 (6 bases). Germline assignment: CDR1 SEHNR and CDR2 FQNEAQ (reference sequence). Trimming pared 0 bases from V and 0 bases from J, leaving 11 bases between. CDR3 length: 17 amino acids. Here the CDR3 DNA reads TGTGCCAGCAGCTTAGCGCCGGACAGCCCGAACACCGGGGAGCTGTTTTTT. Its protein product is CASSLAPDSPNTGELFF.

The rearrangement joins TRBV24-1 to TRBJ1-5; D is perhaps TRBD1 (5 bases). Per the germline V gene, CDR1 is KGHDR and CDR2 is SFDVKD. Trimming took 5 bases from V and 16 from J, leaving 26 bases between them. The CDR3 contains 15 residues. This CDR3 is CATSVSDSQLSPLHF. Written as DNA, the CDR3 is TGTGCCACCAGTGTCAGCGACAGCCAGCTCAGCCCCTTACATTTT.

Turning to this clonotype: This may stem from a read error, because a much larger clone lies one nucleotide away. The V and J genes are TRBV7-6 and TRBJ1-6; 9 bases agree with TRBD1. This CDR3 has 15 residues. Germline loops: CDR1 SGHVS, CDR2 FNYEAQ. CDR3 in amino acids: CSSSSSTGGESPLHF. CDR3 nucleotide sequence: TGTTCCAGCAGCTCCTCGACAGGGGGGGAATCACCCCTCCACTTT. The complete variable domain, with remaining parts taken from reference TRBV7-6 and TRBJ1-6, reads GAGVSQSPRYKVTKRGQDVALRCDPISGHVSLYWYRQALGQGPEFLTYFNYEAQQDKSGLPNDRFSAERPEGSISTLTIQRTEQRDSAMYRCSSSSSTGGESPLHFGNGTRLTVT.

The chain joins TRBV19 to TRBJ2-1; D gene unclear. This CDR3 has 14 amino acids. Germline CDR1 LNHDA, CDR2 SQIVND (reference sequence). Trimming pared 6 bases from V and 6 bases from J, leaving 15 bases between. DNA of the CDR3: TGTGCCAGTAGGAGAACAACCCTCCGCAATGAGCAGTTCTTC. This translates into CASRRTTLRNEQFF.

Notes on this clonotype: A read error may explain this, as a much larger clone is one base away. The chain employs TRBV6-1 and TRBJ2-7, with TRBD1 identical over 10 bases. This CDR3 has 16 amino acids. Germline V lookup: CDR1 MNHNS, CDR2 SASEGT. This chain's CDR3 is CDSSFPVTGGPWEQYF. The CDR3 nucleotides are TGTGACAGCAGTTTCCCGGTGACAGGGGGCCCTTGGGAGCAGTACTTC.

This clonotype was detected ten times or more. The chain has TRBV7-8 and TRBJ2-3; TRBD2 aligns across 7 bases. The V gene end was trimmed by 0 bases and the J gene end by 2 bases; junction bases not matched to a gene: 14. The CDR3 length is 19 residues. Germline V CDR1 and CDR2: SGHVS, FQNEAQ. The CDR3 sequence: CASSLALGREDRNTDTQYF. The CDR3 DNA follows: TGTGCCAGCAGCTTAGCGCTAGGACGGGAGGATCGGAACACAGATACGCAGTATTTT.

This clonotype showed up many times. The chain is built from TRBV7-2 and TRBJ1-1, with 9 positions matching TRBD1. The germline gives CDR1 SGHTA, CDR2 FQGNSA. J gave up 4 bases and V 4 bases, and 4 bases lay outside the gene matches. The CDR3 extends over 14 amino acids. CDR3 loop: CASSSGQGSTEAFF. CDR3 sequence (DNA): TGTGCCAGCAGCTCGGGACAGGGAAGCACTGAAGCTTTCTTT.

V gene TRBV7-9 combines with J gene TRBJ2-7; D is ambiguous. Per the germline V gene, CDR1 is SEHNR and CDR2 is FQNEAQ (reference sequence). The CDR3 is 16 amino acids. V lost 1 base and J lost 5, with 18 bases in between. CDR3: CASSLGRSMLKNEQYF. In nucleotides, the CDR3 is TGTGCCAGCAGCTTAGGTCGGAGCATGCTAAAGAACGAGCAGTACTTC.

CDR3 in amino acids: CASSQESPRAYGYTF. In nucleotides, the CDR3 is TGCGCCAGCAGCCAGGAGAGCCCAAGGGCCTATGGCTACACCTTC. V usage is TRBV4-3 and J usage is TRBJ1-2, with D hard to call. Germline CDR1 and CDR2: LGHNA and YSLEER. This CDR3 is 15 amino acids long. V lost 3 bases and J 4 bases, leaving 15 bases between the germline ends.

Ten or more counts support this clonotype. The chain recombines TRBV7-2 with TRBJ2-3, with TRBD2 matching over 7 bases. The V segment lost 3 bases and the J segment 1 base; nucleotides outside the gene matches: 4. Germline CDR1 reads SGHTA; CDR2 reads FQGNSA. The CDR3 runs to 15 residues. Here the CDR3 DNA reads TGTGCCAGCAGCTTCCGGCTAGCGGGCACAGATACGCAGTATTTT. It codes for CASSFRLAGTDTQYF.

The V and J genes are TRBV2 and TRBJ2-7; 7 bases line up with TRBD1. The germline V gene has CDR1 SNHLY and CDR2 FYNNEI. V shed 7 bases and J 3 bases; nucleotides not matched to a gene: 12. The CDR3 runs to 15 residues. CDR3 amino acids: CASKRARDSRYEQYF. CDR3 nucleotides: TGTGCCAGCAAAAGGGCCAGGGACAGCCGCTACGAGCAGTACTTC.

On this clonotype: Being one base from a much bigger clone, this may be a read error. This chain joins TRBV6-2 or TRBV6-3 and TRBJ2-7; 11 nucleotides agree with TRBD1. CDR3 length: 13 amino acids. Germline V gives CDR1 MNHEY, CDR2 SVGEGT. The trim removed 6 bases at V and 9 bases at J, leaving 7 bases unmatched. The chain's CDR3 is CASSPDRGLGQYF. The CDR3 bases are TGTGCCAGCAGCCCGGACAGGGGGCTGGGGCAGTACTTC.

The chain couples TRBV6-4 to TRBJ1-6; D unclear. Germline lookup yields CDR1 MRHNA and CDR2 SNTAGT. CDR3 length equals 17 residues. V gave up 0 bases and J gave up 4 bases, with 13 bases separating them. CDR3 in DNA: TGTGCCAGCAGTGACTCACGAGAGACCTTTTATAATTCACCCCTCCACTTT. Translating it yields CASSDSRETFYNSPLHF.

This clonotype was counted only a few times. The CDR3 coding sequence is TGTGCCAGCAGTTACATCCGGACAGGCTCCTACGAGCAGTACTTC. It encodes CASSYIRTGSYEQYF. This sequence joins TRBV12-3 or TRBV12-4 and TRBJ2-7; TRBD1 matches at 7 bases. This CDR3 contains 15 residues. After removal of 4 bases from V and 0 bases from J, the junction contained 6 bases not matched to a gene.

This clonotype was seen more than once but under ten times. V and J are TRBV20-1 and TRBJ2-3; D gene ambiguous. This CDR3 comprises 14 residues. Germline assignment: CDR1 DFQATT and CDR2 SNEGSKA (reference sequence). Trimming left V 6 bases short and J 1 base short, with 14 bases between. CDR3 sequence reads: CSARRLLRTDTQYF. For the CDR3, the DNA is TGCAGTGCCCGGAGACTTTTACGCACAGATACGCAGTATTTT.

Regarding this clonotype: As the CDR3 is not closed by the conserved phenylalanine or tryptophan, this likely results from a read error. The chain has TRBV18 and TRBJ1-6; D is ambiguous. This CDR3 has 18 residues. The V and J ends lost 4 bases and 2 bases respectively, with 18 bases between them. Germline CDR1 reads KGHSH; CDR2 reads LQKENI. CDR3 amino acids: CASSLLGRTETYNSPLHL. The CDR3 nucleotides read TGTGCCAGCTCACTACTAGGGAGGACGGAAACCTATAATTCACCCCTCCACTTG.

This clonotype was seen only a few times. The chain is built from TRBV6-5 and TRBJ1-1; D gene uncertain. The germline V gene has CDR1 MNHEY and CDR2 SVGAGI. With 7 bases removed from V and 4 bases from J, the gap between germline ends came to 7 bases. The CDR3 length is 11 residues. Here the CDR3 reads CASIKLTEAFF. The CDR3 DNA follows: TGTGCCAGCATCAAGCTCACTGAAGCTTTCTTT.

This clonotype was counted a few times. The rearrangement joins TRBV5-4 to TRBJ2-2; D may be TRBD2 (7 bases). Trimming cost V 1 base and J 0 bases, with 13 bases left between them. CDR1 and CDR2 (germline): SGHNT, YYREEE (reference sequence). This CDR3 region has 17 residues. The CDR3 loop reads CASSLPGRGANTGELFF. The DNA for the CDR3 is TGTGCCAGCAGCTTGCCGGGGAGGGGGGCGAACACCGGGGAGCTGTTTTTT. The full variable domain, rest sourced from reference TRBV5-4 and TRBJ2-2, is ETGVTQSPTHLIKTRGQQVTLRCSSQSGHNTVSWYQQALGQGPQFIFQYYREEENGRGNFPPRFSGLQFPNYSSELNVNALELDDSALYLCASSLPGRGANTGELFFGEGSRLTVL.

The chain carries TRBV4-2 and TRBJ1-2; 9 positions match TRBD1. CDR1 is LGHNA, CDR2 YNFKEQ, per germline. The CDR3 has 14 residues. Trimming took 1 base from V and 5 from J; bases not matched to a gene: 2. The CDR3 loop is CASSQGQGVYGYTF. In nucleotides, the CDR3 is TGTGCCAGCAGCCAAGGACAGGGGGTTTATGGCTACACCTTC.

This clonotype was detected once. The V gene is TRBV6-5, the J gene TRBJ1-3; D is uncertain. This CDR3 has 14 amino acids. Deletions cut 8 bases from V and 3 bases from J, with 14 bases between. CDR1 is MNHEY and CDR2 is SVGAGI in the germline V gene. The CDR3 sequence: CASRRGFGGNTIYF. CDR3 bases: TGTGCCAGCCGACGTGGGTTCGGTGGAAACACCATATATTTT.

Notes on this clonotype: The conserved final phenylalanine or tryptophan is absent from the CDR3, which likely points to a read error. The gene calls are TRBV19 and TRBJ1-2; TRBD1 is a possible D gene (6 bases). The germline V and J ends were trimmed by 7 bases and 8 bases, with 23 bases remaining between them. The germline V gene encodes CDR1 LNHDA and CDR2 SQIVND (reference sequence). The CDR3 spans 15 residues. The CDR3 DNA reads as TGTGCCAGTATTCGGGGGGCTGGCGCGGCGGCAGGCTACACCTAC. Its translation: CASIRGAGAAAGYTY.